The text below deals with one T cell receptor beta chain. In its sample, this clonotype was seen a few times. Its antigen is not yet known. No base qualities exist here, and no much larger clone lies one base off it. The germline V gene sets CDR1 to SGHRS and CDR2 to YFSETQ. The V end gives up 5 bases and the J end 3 bases, leaving 4 bases in the junction not matched to a gene. The CDR3, cysteine through phenylalanine, is 14 amino acids long. Only the CDR3 portion is preserved as DNA: 42 bases, with reading frame beginning at the first base. Libraries were built with RT-PCR. These reads were obtained on a NextSeq 550. TCRdb passed the public sequencing reads through fastp at Q25 and MiXCR, retaining productive beta sequences. Under each unique CDR3 protein, matching rows form one entry showing the most common genes and DNA. Recorded for this sample are more than 850,000 distinct CDR3 sequences; about 20% of them occurred a single time. Clones ranked in the top ten supply around 6% of the sample.

The data derive from a study of patients and donors after allogeneic stem cell transplantation (dated by TCRdb to between 2020 and 2021). Sequences were obtained from blood, either unsorted or a sorted T cell fraction (not recorded which). The chain couples TRBV5-1 to TRBJ2-5; TRBD2 agrees with 10 junctional bases. This TCR came from a human donor who was either an allogeneic HSCT recipient or a stem cell or donor lymphocyte infusion donor (not recorded which). It is not recorded whose cells these are; they may come from a transplant donor. CDR3 region: CASRPGLAEETQYF. The DNA sequence is given as TGCGCCAGCAGGCCTGGACTAGCGGAAGAGACCCAGTACTTC.